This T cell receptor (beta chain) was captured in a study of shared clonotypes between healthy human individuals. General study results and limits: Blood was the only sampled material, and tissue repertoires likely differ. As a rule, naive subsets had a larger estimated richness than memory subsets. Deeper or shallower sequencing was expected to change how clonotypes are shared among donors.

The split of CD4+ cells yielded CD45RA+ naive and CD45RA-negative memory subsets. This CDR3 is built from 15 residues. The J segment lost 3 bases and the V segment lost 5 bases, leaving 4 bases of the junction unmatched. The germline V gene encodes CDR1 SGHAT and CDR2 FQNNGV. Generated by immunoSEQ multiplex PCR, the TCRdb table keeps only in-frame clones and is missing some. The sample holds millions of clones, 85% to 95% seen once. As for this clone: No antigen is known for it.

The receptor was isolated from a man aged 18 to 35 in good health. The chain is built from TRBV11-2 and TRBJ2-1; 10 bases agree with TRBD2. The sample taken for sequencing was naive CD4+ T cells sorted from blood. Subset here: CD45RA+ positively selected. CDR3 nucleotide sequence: TGTGCCAGCAGCATCGGGACTAGCGTCTACAATGAGCAGTTCTTC. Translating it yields CASSIGTSVYNEQFF.